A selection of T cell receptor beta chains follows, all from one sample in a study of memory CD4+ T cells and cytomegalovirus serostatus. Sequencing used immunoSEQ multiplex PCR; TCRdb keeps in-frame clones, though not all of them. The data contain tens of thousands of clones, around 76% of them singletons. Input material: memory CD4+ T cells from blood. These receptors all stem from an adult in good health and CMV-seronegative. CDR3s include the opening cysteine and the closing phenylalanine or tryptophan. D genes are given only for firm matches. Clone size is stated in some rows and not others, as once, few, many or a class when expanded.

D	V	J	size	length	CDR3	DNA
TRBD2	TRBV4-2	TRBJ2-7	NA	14	CASSPGLGAYEQYF	TGTGCCAGCAGCCCGGGACTAGGGGCGTACGAGCAGTACTTC
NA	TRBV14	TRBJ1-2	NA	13	CASSQNRAIGYTF	TGTGCCAGCAGCCAAAACAGGGCTATTGGCTACACCTTC
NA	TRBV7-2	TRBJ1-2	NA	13	CASSLGGTSGYTF	TGTGCCAGCAGCTTAGGAGGGACCAGTGGCTACACCTTC
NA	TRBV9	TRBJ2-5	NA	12	CASSPGEETQYF	TGTGCCAGCAGCCCAGGGGAAGAGACCCAGTACTTC
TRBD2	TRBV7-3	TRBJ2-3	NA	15	CASSSSSGGAYTQYF	TGTGCCAGCAGCTCATCTAGCGGGGGGGCTTATACGCAGTATTTT
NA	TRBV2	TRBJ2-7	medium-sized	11	CASSTRGEQYF	TGTGCCAGCTCGACTAGAGGCGAGCAGTACTTC
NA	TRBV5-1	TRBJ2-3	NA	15	CASSPSGPSTDTQYF	TGCGCCAGCAGCCCCAGTGGGCCTAGCACAGATACGCAGTATTTT
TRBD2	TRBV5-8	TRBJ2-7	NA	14	CASSWRSGGYEQYF	TGTGCCAGCAGCTGGAGAAGCGGGGGCTACGAGCAGTACTTC
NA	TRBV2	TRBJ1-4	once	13	CASSEAVRDSAFF	TGTGCCAGCAGTGAAGCAGTCCGGGACTCGGCGTTTTTT
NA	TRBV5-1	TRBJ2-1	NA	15	CASSLYRAAYNEQFF	TGCGCCAGCAGCTTGTACAGGGCCGCTTACAATGAGCAGTTCTTC
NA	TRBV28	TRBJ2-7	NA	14	CASSPPQRVHEQYF	TGTGCCAGCAGTCCGCCACAACGGGTCCACGAGCAGTACTTC
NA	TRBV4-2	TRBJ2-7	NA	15	CASSQDYGLWYEQYF	TGTGCCAGCAGCCAAGATTACGGGTTATGGTACGAGCAGTACTTC
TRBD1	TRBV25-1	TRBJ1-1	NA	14	CASSRTGANTEAFF	TGTGCCAGCAGTCGGACAGGGGCTAACACTGAAGCTTTCTTT
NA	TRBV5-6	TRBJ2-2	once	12	CASSSYTGELFF	TGTGCCAGCAGCTCCTACACCGGGGAGCTGTTTTTT
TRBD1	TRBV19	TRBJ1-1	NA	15	CASSSPGQGQLEAFF	TGTGCCAGTAGTTCCCCGGGACAGGGTCAACTTGAAGCTTTCTTT
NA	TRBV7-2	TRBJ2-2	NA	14	CASSLVGVGGELFF	TGTGCCAGCAGCTTAGTAGGGGTCGGCGGGGAGCTGTTTTTT
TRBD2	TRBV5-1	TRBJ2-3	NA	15	CASSSTAGGGDTQYF	TGCGCCAGCAGCTCTACAGCGGGGGGCGGGGATACGCAGTATTTT
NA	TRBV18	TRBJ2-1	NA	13	CASSPPEDNEQFF	TGTGCCAGCTCACCACCTGAAGACAATGAGCAGTTCTTC
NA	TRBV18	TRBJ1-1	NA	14	CASSAGTENTEAFF	TGTGCCAGCTCCGCCGGGACGGAGAACACTGAAGCTTTCTTT
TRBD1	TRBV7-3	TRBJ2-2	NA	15	CASSPDRVNTGELFF	TGTGCCAGCAGCCCCGACAGGGTGAACACCGGGGAGCTGTTTTTT
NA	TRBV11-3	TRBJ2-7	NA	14	CASSRGQPSYEQYF	TGTGCCAGCAGCCGAGGACAGCCCTCCTACGAGCAGTACTTC
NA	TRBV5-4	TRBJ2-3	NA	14	CASSPDRNTDTQYF	TGTGCCAGCAGCCCCGACAGAAACACAGATACGCAGTATTTT
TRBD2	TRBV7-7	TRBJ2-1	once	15	CASSFTSGGANEQFF	TGTGCTAGCAGCTTCACTAGCGGGGGGGCCAATGAGCAGTTCTTC
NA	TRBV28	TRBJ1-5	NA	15	CASSLTRGAAQPQHF	TGTGCCAGCAGTCTCACGAGGGGGGCGGCCCAGCCCCAGCATTTT
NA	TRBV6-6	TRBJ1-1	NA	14	CASSYYRGNTEAFF	TGTGCCAGCAGTTACTACCGGGGCAACACTGAAGCTTTCTTT
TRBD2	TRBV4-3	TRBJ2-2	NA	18	CASSQVLLAGDHTGELFF	TGCGCCAGCAGCCAAGTTCTACTAGCGGGGGACCACACCGGGGAGCTGTTTTTT
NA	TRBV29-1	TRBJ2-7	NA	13	CSVALNLGYEQYF	TGCAGCGTTGCCCTGAATCTTGGCTACGAGCAGTACTTC
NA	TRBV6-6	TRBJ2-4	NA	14	CASSFLGAKNIQYF	TGTGCCAGCAGTTTCTTGGGGGCCAAAAACATTCAGTACTTC
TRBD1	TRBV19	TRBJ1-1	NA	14	CASSRQGAIPEAFF	TGTGCCAGTAGTAGACAGGGGGCCATCCCTGAAGCTTTCTTT
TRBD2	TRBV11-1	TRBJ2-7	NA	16	CASSRKSSGSSYEQYF	TGTGCCAGCAGCCGGAAATCTAGCGGAAGCTCCTACGAGCAGTACTTC
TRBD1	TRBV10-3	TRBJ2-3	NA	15	CAIRTDRGDTDTQYF	TGTGCCATCAGGACGGACAGGGGGGACACAGATACGCAGTATTTT
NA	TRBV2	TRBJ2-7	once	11	CASSEVSLQYF	TGTGCCAGCAGTGAAGTTTCATTGCAGTACTTC
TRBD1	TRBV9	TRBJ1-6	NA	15	CASSARGEYNSPLHF	TGTGCCAGCAGCGCCAGGGGGGAGTATAATTCACCCCTCCACTTT
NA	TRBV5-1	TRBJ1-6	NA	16	CASSKMAGVDGSPLHF	TGCGCCAGCAGCAAAATGGCGGGGGTTGACGGTTCACCCCTCCACTTT
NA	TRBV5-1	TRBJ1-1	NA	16	CASSLGGVPINTEAFF	TGCGCCAGCAGCTTGGGTGGGGTTCCAATTAACACTGAAGCTTTCTTT
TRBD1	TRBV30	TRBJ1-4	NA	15	CAWTPLGTVEEKLFF	TGTGCCTGGACCCCTCTTGGGACAGTCGAGGAAAAACTGTTTTTT
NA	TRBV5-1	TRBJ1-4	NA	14	CASSSGVSYEKLFF	TGCGCCAGCAGCTCGGGCGTCAGTTATGAAAAACTGTTTTTT
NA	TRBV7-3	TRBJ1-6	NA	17	CASSVIIQGNGNSPLHF	TGTGCCAGCAGCGTTATTATCCAGGGGAACGGGAATTCACCCCTCCACTTT
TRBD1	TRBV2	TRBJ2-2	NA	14	CASSPKTGTGELFF	TGTGCCAGCAGCCCCAAGACAGGGACCGGGGAGCTGTTTTTT
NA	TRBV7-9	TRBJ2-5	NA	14	CASSSRGPSSTQYF	TGTGCCAGCAGCTCCCGGGGCCCCTCCTCAACCCAGTACTTC
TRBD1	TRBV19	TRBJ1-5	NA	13	CASSKNRGQPQHF	TGTGCCAGTAGTAAAAACAGGGGTCAGCCCCAGCATTTT
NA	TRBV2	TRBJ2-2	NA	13	CASSYEVTGELFF	TGTGCCAGCAGTTATGAAGTCACCGGGGAGCTGTTTTTT
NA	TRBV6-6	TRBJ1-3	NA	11	CASSLRNTIYF	TGTGCCAGCAGTCTCAGGAACACCATATATTTT
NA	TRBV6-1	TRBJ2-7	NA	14	CASSELLTSYEQYF	TGTGCCAGCAGTGAACTACTTACCTCCTACGAGCAGTACTTC
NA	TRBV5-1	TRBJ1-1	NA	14	CASSLRATNTEAFF	TGCGCCAGCAGCTTGCGAGCTACGAACACTGAAGCTTTCTTT
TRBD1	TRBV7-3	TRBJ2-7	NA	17	CASSAILGQGPIYEQYF	TGTGCCAGCAGCGCAATATTGGGACAGGGGCCTATCTACGAGCAGTACTTC
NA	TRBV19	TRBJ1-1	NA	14	CASSIGRGNTEAFF	TGTGCCAGTAGTATTGGCAGGGGGAACACTGAAGCTTTCTTT
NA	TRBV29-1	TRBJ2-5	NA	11	CSVGAGETQYF	TGCAGCGTTGGTGCGGGGGAGACCCAGTACTTC
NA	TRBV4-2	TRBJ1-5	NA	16	CASSQDGRGSNQPQHF	TGTGCCAGCAGCCAAGACGGCCGGGGGAGCAATCAGCCCCAGCATTTT
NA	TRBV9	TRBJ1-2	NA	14	CASSVERANYGYTF	TGTGCCAGCAGCGTAGAGAGAGCTAACTATGGCTACACCTTC
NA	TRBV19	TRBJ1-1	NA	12	CASKRMNTEAFF	TGTGCCAGTAAAAGGATGAACACTGAAGCTTTCTTT
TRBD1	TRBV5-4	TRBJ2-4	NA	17	CASSLTGTVLAKNIQYF	TGTGCCAGCAGCTTAACCGGGACAGTTCTAGCCAAAAACATTCAGTACTTC
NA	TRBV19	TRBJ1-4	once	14	CASSIGRAREKLFF	TGTGCCAGTAGTATTGGAAGGGCCAGGGAAAAACTGTTTTTT